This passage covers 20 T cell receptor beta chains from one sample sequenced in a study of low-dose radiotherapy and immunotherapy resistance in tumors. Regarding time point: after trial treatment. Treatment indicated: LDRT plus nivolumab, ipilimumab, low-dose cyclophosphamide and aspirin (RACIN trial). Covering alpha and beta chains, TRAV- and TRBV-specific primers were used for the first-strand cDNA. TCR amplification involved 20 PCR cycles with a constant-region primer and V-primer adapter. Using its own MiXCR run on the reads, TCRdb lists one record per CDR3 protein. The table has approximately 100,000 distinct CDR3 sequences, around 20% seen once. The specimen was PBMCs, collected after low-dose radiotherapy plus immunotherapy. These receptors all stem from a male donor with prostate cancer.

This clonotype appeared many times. CDR3 loop: CASSQRQGYTDTQYF. The CDR3 bases are TGTGCCAGCAGCCAACGACAGGGTTACACAGATACGCAGTATTTT. The chain carries TRBV11-2 and TRBJ2-3, with TRBD1 matching 7 bases. The CDR3 is made up of 15 amino acids. Trimming at V came to 5 bases and at J to 2 bases, leaving 7 bases not matched to a gene. Germline V gene sequence: CDR1 SGHAT, CDR2 FQNNGV.

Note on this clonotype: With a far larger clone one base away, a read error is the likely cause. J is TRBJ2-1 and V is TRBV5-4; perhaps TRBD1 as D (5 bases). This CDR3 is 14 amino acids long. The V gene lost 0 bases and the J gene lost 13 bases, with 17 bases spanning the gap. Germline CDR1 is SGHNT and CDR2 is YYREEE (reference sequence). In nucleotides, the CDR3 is TGTGCCAGCAGCTTGGCAGGGCCGGAAGAGACCCAGTTCTTC. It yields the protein CASSLAGPEETQFF.

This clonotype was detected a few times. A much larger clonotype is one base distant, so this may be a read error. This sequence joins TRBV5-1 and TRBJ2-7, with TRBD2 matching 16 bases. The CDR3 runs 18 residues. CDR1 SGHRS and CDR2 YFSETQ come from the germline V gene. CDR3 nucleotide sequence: TGCGCCAGCAGACTAGATCCGGGACTAGCGGGGGGGCCCTATGAGCAGTACTTC. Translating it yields CASRLDPGLAGGPYEQYF.

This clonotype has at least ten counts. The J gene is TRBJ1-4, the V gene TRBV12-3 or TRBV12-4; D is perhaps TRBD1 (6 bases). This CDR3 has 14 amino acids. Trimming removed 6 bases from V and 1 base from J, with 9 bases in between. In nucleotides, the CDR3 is TGTGCCAGCAGACAGGGCCTAACTAATGAAAAACTGTTTTTT. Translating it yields CASRQGLTNEKLFF.

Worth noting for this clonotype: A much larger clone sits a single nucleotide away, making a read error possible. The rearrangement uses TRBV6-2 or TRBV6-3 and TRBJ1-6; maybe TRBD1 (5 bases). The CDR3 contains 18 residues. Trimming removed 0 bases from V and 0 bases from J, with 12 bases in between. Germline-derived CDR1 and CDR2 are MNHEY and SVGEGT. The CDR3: CASSYSAGTSSYNSPLHF. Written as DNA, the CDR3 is TGTGCCAGCAGTTACTCGGCAGGGACGAGCTCCTATAATTCACCCCTCCACTTT.

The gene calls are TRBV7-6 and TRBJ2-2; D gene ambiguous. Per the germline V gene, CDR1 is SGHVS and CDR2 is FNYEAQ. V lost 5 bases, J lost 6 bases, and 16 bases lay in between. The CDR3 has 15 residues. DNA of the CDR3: TGTGCCAGCAGCCCGCCTTCCCTAGGGCCCGGGGAGCTGTTTTTT. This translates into CASSPPSLGPGELFF.

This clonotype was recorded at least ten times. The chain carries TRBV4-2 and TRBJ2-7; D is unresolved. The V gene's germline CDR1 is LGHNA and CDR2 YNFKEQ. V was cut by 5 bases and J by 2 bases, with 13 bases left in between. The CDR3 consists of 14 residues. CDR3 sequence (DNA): TGTGCCAGCAGCTTAGATTCTGGAGCCTACGAGCAGTACTTC. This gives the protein CASSLDSGAYEQYF.

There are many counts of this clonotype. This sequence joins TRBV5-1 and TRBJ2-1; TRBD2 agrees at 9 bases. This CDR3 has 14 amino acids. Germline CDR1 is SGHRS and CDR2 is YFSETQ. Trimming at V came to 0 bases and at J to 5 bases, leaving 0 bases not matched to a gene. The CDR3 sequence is CASSLERGDNEQFF. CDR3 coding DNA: TGCGCCAGCAGCTTGGAGCGGGGGGACAATGAGCAGTTCTTC.

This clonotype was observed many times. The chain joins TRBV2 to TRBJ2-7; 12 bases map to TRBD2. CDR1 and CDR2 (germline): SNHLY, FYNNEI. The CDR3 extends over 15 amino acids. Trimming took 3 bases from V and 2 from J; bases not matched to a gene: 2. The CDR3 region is CASSDRLAGAYEQYF. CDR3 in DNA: TGTGCCAGCAGTGATAGACTAGCGGGGGCCTACGAGCAGTACTTC.

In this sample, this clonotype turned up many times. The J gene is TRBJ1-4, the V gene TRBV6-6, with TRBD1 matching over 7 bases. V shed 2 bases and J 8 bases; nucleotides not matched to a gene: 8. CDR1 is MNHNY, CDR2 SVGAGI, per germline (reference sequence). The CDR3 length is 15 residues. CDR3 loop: CASSYGGGDGEKLFF. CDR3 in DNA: TGTGCCAGCAGTTACGGAGGGGGCGACGGCGAAAAACTGTTTTTT.

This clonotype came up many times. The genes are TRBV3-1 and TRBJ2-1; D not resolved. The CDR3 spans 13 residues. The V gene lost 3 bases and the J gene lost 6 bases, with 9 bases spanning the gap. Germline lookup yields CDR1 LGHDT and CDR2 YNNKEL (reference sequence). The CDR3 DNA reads TGTGCCAGCAGCCAGGGCAGACTCAATGAGCAGTTCTTC. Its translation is CASSQGRLNEQFF.

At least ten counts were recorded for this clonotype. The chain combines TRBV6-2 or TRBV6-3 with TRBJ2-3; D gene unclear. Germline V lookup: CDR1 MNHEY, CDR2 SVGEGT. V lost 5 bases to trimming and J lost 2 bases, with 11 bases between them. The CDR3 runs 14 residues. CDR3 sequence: CASSTTRPTDTQYF. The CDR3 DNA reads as TGTGCCAGCAGTACAACCCGGCCCACAGATACGCAGTATTTT.

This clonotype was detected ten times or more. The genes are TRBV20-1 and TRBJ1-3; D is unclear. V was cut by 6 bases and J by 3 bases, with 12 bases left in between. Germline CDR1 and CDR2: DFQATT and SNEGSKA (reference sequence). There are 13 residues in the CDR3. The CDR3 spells CSATVGDGNTIYF. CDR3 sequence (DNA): TGCAGTGCCACCGTGGGAGATGGAAACACCATATATTTT.

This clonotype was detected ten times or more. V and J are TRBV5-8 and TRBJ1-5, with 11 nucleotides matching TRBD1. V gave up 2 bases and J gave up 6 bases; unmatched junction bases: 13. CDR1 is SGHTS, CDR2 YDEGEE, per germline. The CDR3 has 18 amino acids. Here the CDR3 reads CASSFRGRDRGSGQPQHF. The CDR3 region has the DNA TGTGCCAGCAGCTTTCGGGGCAGGGACAGGGGGAGCGGTCAGCCCCAGCATTTT.

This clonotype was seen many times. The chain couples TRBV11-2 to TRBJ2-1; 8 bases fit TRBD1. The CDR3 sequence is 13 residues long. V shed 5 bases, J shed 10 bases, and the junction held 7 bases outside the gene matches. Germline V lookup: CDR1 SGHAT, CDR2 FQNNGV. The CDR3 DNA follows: TGTGCCAGCAGCGTAGGGACAGGACGGGAGCAGTTCTTC. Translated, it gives CASSVGTGREQFF.

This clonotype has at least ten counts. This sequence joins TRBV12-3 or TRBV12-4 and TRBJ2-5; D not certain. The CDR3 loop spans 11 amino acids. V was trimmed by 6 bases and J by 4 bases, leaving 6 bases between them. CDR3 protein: CASSTRETQYF. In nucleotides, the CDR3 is TGTGCCAGCAGCACAAGAGAGACCCAGTACTTC.

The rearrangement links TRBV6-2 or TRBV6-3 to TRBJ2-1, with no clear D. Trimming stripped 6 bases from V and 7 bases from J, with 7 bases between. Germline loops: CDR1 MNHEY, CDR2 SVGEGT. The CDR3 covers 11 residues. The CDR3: CASRVGNEQFF. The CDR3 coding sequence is TGTGCCAGCAGGGTCGGAAATGAGCAGTTCTTC.

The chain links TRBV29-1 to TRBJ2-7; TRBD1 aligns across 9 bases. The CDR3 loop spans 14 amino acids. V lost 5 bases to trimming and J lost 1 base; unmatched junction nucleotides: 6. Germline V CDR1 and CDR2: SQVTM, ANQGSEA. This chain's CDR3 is CSVRGQGISYEQYF. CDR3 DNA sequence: TGCAGCGTTCGGGGACAGGGAATATCCTACGAGCAGTACTTC.

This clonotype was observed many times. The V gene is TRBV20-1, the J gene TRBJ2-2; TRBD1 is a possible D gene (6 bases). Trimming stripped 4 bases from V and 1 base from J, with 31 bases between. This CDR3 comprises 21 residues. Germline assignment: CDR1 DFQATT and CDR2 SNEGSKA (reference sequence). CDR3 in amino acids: CSAMLSRKRDTVEGNTGELFF. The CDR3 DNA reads TGCAGTGCTATGTTATCCCGAAAACGGGACACAGTAGAGGGGAACACCGGGGAGCTGTTTTTT.

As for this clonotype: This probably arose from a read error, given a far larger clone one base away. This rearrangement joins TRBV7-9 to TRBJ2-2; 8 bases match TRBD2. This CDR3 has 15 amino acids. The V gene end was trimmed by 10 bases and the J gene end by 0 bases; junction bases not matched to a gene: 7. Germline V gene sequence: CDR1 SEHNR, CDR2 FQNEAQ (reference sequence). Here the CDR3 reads CANRPGLANTGELFF. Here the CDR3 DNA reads TGTGCCAACAGGCCGGGACTAGCGAACACCGGGGAGCTGTTTTTT.